A selection of T cell receptor beta chains follows, all from one sample in a study of T-cell memory formation after mild COVID-19. TCRdb called the 5' RACE reads again in MiXCR, with one record for every CDR3 protein. The repertoire holds fewer than 350,000 distinct CDR3 sequences, with 15% to 20% as singletons. Input material: PBMCs or a T cell subset sorted from them (not recorded which). The receptors come from a man aged 18-30 years who had mild COVID-19 (a few samples of this study predate the infection). Cell type and time point are not known. Each CDR3 is given without its conserved first and last residue.

>TRBJ2-1|TRBV10-3
AVRTGGNEQF
>TRBJ2-5|TRBV7-2
ASGAGWRQETQY
>TRBJ1-1|TRBV20-1
SAHDLTGVETEAF
>TRBJ2-7|TRBV20-1
SARPRTGRYEQY
>TRBJ2-2|TRBV15
ATSGRNTGELF
>TRBJ2-3|TRBV19
ASRRLAGGTDTQY
>TRBJ1-5|TRBV28
ASRTMGSGNQPQH
>TRBJ1-4|TRBV5-6
ASSPRDSLRNEKLF
>TRBJ1-2|TRBV4-3
ASSQDPASGYT
>TRBJ2-3|TRBV11-2
ASSPGPTSRATDTQY
>TRBJ2-2|TRBV6-2/TRBV6-3
ASSLRRGEYSGELF
>TRBJ1-5|TRBV6-1
ASSGPLGQPQH
>TRBJ2-7|TRBV18
ASSPPRGRGRHEQY
>TRBJ1-2|TRBV7-2
ASSPPGGTQGGYT
>TRBJ2-1|TRBV7-2
ASSLQAGDRNEQF
>TRBJ2-3|TRBV5-1
ASSPQGAPDTQY
>TRBJ1-2|TRBV19
ASSNLSPGWRAPEGGYT
>TRBJ2-5|TRBV4-3
ASSHSRGASGEETQY
>TRBJ1-1|TRBV9
ASSVESSPNTEAF
>TRBJ2-5|TRBV7-9
ASSLAGSLEETQY
>TRBJ1-1|TRBV7-2
ASSLRGAGQATEAF
>TRBJ2-4|TRBV28
ASSPGIGRGRVDWNIQY
>TRBJ2-7|TRBV12-3/TRBV12-4
ASSLGARDYMAEQY
>TRBJ2-5|TRBV7-2
ASSLFRRGAGETQY
>TRBJ2-3|TRBV4-1
ASSPMWEGTQY
>TRBJ1-3|TRBV5-1
ASSVRSGNTIY
>TRBJ1-3|TRBV9
ASSPGRALGNTIY
>TRBJ1-2|TRBV6-1
ASSFGGQGDGYT
>TRBJ2-7|TRBV7-9
ASTRPDRGQDEQY
>TRBJ2-2|TRBV7-6
ASSSDLGTGNTGELF
>TRBJ2-2|TRBV10-3
AISRAGSDTGELF
>TRBJ1-5|TRBV5-6
ASSSLDRGRNQPQH
>TRBJ2-6|TRBV12-3/TRBV12-4
ASSSGFSGANVLT
>TRBJ2-3|TRBV12-3/TRBV12-4
ASSLAEGSSTDTQY
>TRBJ2-2|TRBV7-2
ASSRDGPNTGELF
>TRBJ1-6|TRBV4-3
ASSQDAFTLSSYNSPLH
>TRBJ2-7|TRBV7-2
ASGRALRVEQY
>TRBJ1-4|TRBV5-1
ASTPFGQAGEKLF
>TRBJ2-7|TRBV23-1
ASSQSGRVRGGEQY
>TRBJ2-5|TRBV6-1
ASRRRDRGSRETQY
>TRBJ1-1|TRBV10-2
ASSFTGGYTEAF
>TRBJ1-2|TRBV7-9
ASSSSVYGYT
>TRBJ1-1|TRBV5-1
ASSPWRDKDPEAF
>TRBJ2-3|TRBV9
ASSPPGRRIDTQY
>TRBJ1-5|TRBV9
ASSVATGSNQPQH
>TRBJ2-3|TRBV6-5
ASSTGTSGDTDTQY
>TRBJ2-3|TRBV12-5
ASGLLAGGYTDTQY
>TRBJ2-2|TRBV20-1
SAPDRGGSGELF
>TRBJ2-3|TRBV9
ASSVLRTDTQY
>TRBJ1-2|TRBV7-9
ASSPPREGYT